One and the same sample provided the 25 T cell receptor beta chains below, sequenced in a study of T-cell reconstitution after alpha-beta-depleted transplantation in children. A library of TCRbeta sequences, prepared with unique molecular identifiers, was generated. TCRdb analysed the PCR reads with MiXCR anew, one entry per CDR3 protein. The table records some 340,000 distinct CDR3 sequences, 10% of them present only once. The starting material was PBMCs from the stem cell graft donor, obtained from the stem cell graft. The source of these receptors is a human donor who donated a stem cell graft to a child with acute lymphoblastic leukemia.

This clonotype was seen ten or more times. The chain couples TRBV7-6 to TRBJ2-5, with TRBD1 identical over 7 bases. There are 15 residues in the CDR3. Germline trimming cut 5 bases from V and 4 bases from J; bases unmatched to any gene: 10. Germline values: CDR1 SGHVS, CDR2 FNYEAQ. CDR3 coding DNA: TGTGCCAGCAGCCGATTTACAGGGGCCCGAGAGACCCAGTACTTC. Its translation is CASSRFTGARETQYF.

This clonotype has only a few counts. The chain uses TRBV5-1 and TRBJ1-1, with a tentative D call TRBD1 (5 bases). Germline lookup yields CDR1 SGHRS and CDR2 YFSETQ. The CDR3 runs 18 residues. The V and J ends lost 0 bases and 0 bases respectively, with 18 bases between them. CDR3 nucleotide sequence: TGCGCCAGCAGCTTGGCCAGAGACATAAAGGGGATGAACACTGAAGCTTTCTTT. As protein: CASSLARDIKGMNTEAFF.

The rearrangement links TRBV4-3 to TRBJ1-1; 7 bases are a match to TRBD1. The CDR3 totals 15 residues. The V gene's germline CDR1 is LGHNA and CDR2 YSLEER. V was clipped by 0 bases and J by 4 bases; unmatched bases: 5. The CDR3 DNA follows: TGCGCCAGCAGCCAAGATCGACAGGGCAGCACTGAAGCTTTCTTT. This codes for CASSQDRQGSTEAFF.

This clonotype showed up just a few times. This sequence joins TRBV12-3 or TRBV12-4 and TRBJ2-7; 9 bases line up with TRBD2. J was trimmed by 2 bases and V by 5 bases; bases with no gene match: 7. The CDR3 covers 15 residues. The CDR3 is CASSAETSGPYEQYF. The CDR3 region has the DNA TGTGCCAGCAGTGCGGAGACTAGCGGCCCCTACGAGCAGTACTTC.

A remark on this clonotype: Just one base apart from a much larger clone, this may be a read error. The chain couples TRBV12-3 or TRBV12-4 to TRBJ1-5; 8 nucleotides agree with TRBD1. V lost 7 bases and J lost 7; bases outside the gene matches: 9. The CDR3 runs 14 residues. The CDR3 spells CASTWGQAKQPQHF. The CDR3 DNA sequence: TGTGCCAGCACGTGGGGACAGGCGAAACAGCCCCAGCATTTT.

The chain joins TRBV6-1 to TRBJ2-5, with TRBD1 as a possible D gene (6 bases). V was pared by 6 bases and J by 0 bases, with 14 bases between. This CDR3 has 15 residues. The germline gives CDR1 MNHNS, CDR2 SASEGT. The CDR3 bases are TGTGCCAGCAGAACAGGGTGGGGAAACCAAGAGACCCAGTACTTC. This translates into CASRTGWGNQETQYF.

This clonotype was observed a few times. The chain couples TRBV7-3 to TRBJ2-7; D possibly corresponds to TRBD2 (5 bases). The CDR3 has 13 amino acids. V dropped 1 base and J dropped 2 bases, with 6 bases sitting between them. Germline values: CDR1 SGHTA, CDR2 FQGTGA. CDR3 sequence: CASSLKEAYEQYF. The CDR3 coding sequence is TGTGCCAGCAGCTTAAAGGAGGCCTACGAGCAGTACTTC.

In this sample, this clonotype turned up a few times. The rearrangement links TRBV12-3 or TRBV12-4 to TRBJ1-4; maybe TRBD1 (5 bases). The length of the CDR3 is 13 residues. V was shortened by 4 bases and J by 8 bases, with 11 bases between the two germline ends. CDR3 in DNA: TGTGCCAGCAGTTGGGGGGTCAGGGAAAAACTGTTTTTT. Residues: CASSWGVREKLFF.

This clonotype was seen a handful of times. A junction end diverges from the germline sequence, so it may reflect a read error. The chain has TRBV30 and TRBJ1-2, with a weak D call TRBD1 (6 bases). Germline V gene lookup returns CDR1 GTSNPN and CDR2 SVGIG (reference sequence). The CDR3 consists of 10 residues. CDR3: CAAAGAEGFF. CDR3 nucleotides: TGTGCCGCCGCGGGGGCCGAGGGATTCTTC.

This chain links TRBV15 with TRBJ2-1; D is ambiguous. The V gene lost 5 bases and the J gene lost 5 bases, with 7 bases spanning the gap. Germline lookup yields CDR1 LNHNV and CDR2 YYDKDF (reference sequence). The CDR3 sequence is 12 residues long. For the CDR3, the DNA is TGTGCCACCAGCTTCCTCGACAATGAGCAGTTCTTC. Translation: CATSFLDNEQFF.

The chain is built from TRBV4-3 and TRBJ2-1; TRBD2 agrees at 9 bases. The CDR3 totals 17 residues. J was trimmed by 8 bases and V by 4 bases; bases with no gene match: 15. Germline V gene data show CDR1 as LGHNA and CDR2 as YSLEER. The CDR3 protein is CASSLLAGGPNEHEQFF. In DNA form, the CDR3 reads TGCGCCAGCAGCCTCTTGGCGGGAGGGCCCAATGAACATGAGCAGTTCTTC.

The gene calls are TRBV9 and TRBJ2-3, with 10 bases aligning to TRBD2. CDR1 SGDLS and CDR2 YYNGEE come from the germline V gene. The CDR3 has 16 amino acids. The V gene end was trimmed by 2 bases and the J gene end by 3 bases; junction bases not matched to a gene: 6. The DNA for the CDR3 is TGTGCCAGCAGCGTCCAGCGGGAGGGTAGAACAGATACGCAGTATTTT. This translates into CASSVQREGRTDTQYF. The complete variable domain, with remaining parts taken from reference TRBV9 and TRBJ2-3, reads DSGVTQTPKHLITATGQRVTLRCSPRSGDLSVYWYQQSLDQGLQFLIQYYNGEERAKGNILERFSAQQFPDLHSELNLSSLELGDSALYFCASSVQREGRTDTQYFGPGTRLTVL.

The V gene is TRBV12-3 or TRBV12-4, the J gene TRBJ1-2; the D gene is possibly TRBD1 (5 bases). There are 16 residues in the CDR3. The ends were cut back, 1 base at V and 6 bases at J, with 18 bases in the middle. CDR3 nucleotide sequence: TGTGCCAGCAGTTTAGAACGAGGCGGGGGGACGAATGGCTACACCTTC. As protein: CASSLERGGGTNGYTF.

This clonotype was detected only a few times. V and J are TRBV11-2 and TRBJ2-1; a possible D gene is TRBD2 (6 bases). The CDR3 length is 18 residues. The V end was cut by 2 bases, the J end by 0 bases, with 17 bases between. Germline V CDR1 and CDR2: SGHAT, FQNNGV. CDR3 region: CASSLNPRLVLSYNEQFF. The CDR3 DNA reads TGTGCCAGCAGCTTAAACCCAAGACTAGTGCTCTCCTACAATGAGCAGTTCTTC.

The sample holds a few counts of this clonotype. This sequence joins TRBV18 and TRBJ2-7; 8 bases are a match to TRBD1. There are 15 residues in the CDR3. CDR1 and CDR2 from the germline V gene are KGHSH and LQKENI. The J segment lost 7 bases and the V segment lost 3 bases, leaving 11 bases of the junction unmatched. The CDR3 sequence: CASSPGTGPVVEQYF. The CDR3 DNA reads TGTGCCAGCTCACCCGGGACAGGTCCGGTTGTTGAGCAGTACTTC.

This clonotype has ten or more counts. V is TRBV5-1 and J is TRBJ2-2; D is possibly TRBD1 (6 bases). Germline CDR1 SGHRS, CDR2 YFSETQ. The V gene lost 3 bases and the J gene lost 1 base, with 10 bases spanning the gap. The CDR3 extends over 15 amino acids. The CDR3 DNA follows: TGCGCCAGCAGCTATGGGGGACAGAACACCGGGGAGCTGTTTTTT. The encoded protein is CASSYGGQNTGELFF.

The chain couples TRBV12-3 or TRBV12-4 to TRBJ1-2, with TRBD1 matching 7 bases. The CDR3 runs to 14 residues. Losses at the gene ends were 6 bases for V and 4 bases for J; bases not matched to a gene: 8. The CDR3 region is CASRPLTGIYGYTF. In DNA form, the CDR3 reads TGTGCCAGCAGGCCCTTGACAGGGATCTATGGCTACACCTTC.

The J gene is TRBJ1-5, the V gene TRBV27, with D possibly matching TRBD1 (5 bases). The V end was cut by 2 bases, the J end by 7 bases, with 12 bases between. The length of the CDR3 is 14 residues. Germline V gene lookup returns CDR1 MNHEY and CDR2 SMNVEV (reference sequence). CDR3 loop: CASSLRQYQQPQHF. In nucleotides, the CDR3 is TGTGCCAGCAGTTTAAGACAGTATCAACAGCCCCAGCATTTT.

This clonotype occurred a few times. The chain has TRBV29-1 and TRBJ2-2; D ambiguous. The CDR3 is 13 amino acids. From germline, CDR1 is SQVTM and CDR2 ANQGSEA. Trimming stripped 4 bases from V and 1 base from J, with 7 bases between. The CDR3: CSVVKGNTGELFF. In DNA, the CDR3 is TGCAGCGTTGTTAAGGGGAACACCGGGGAGCTGTTTTTT.

The rearrangement joins TRBV10-1 to TRBJ2-3; D perhaps matches TRBD2 (6 bases). The CDR3 consists of 15 residues. Trimming left V 5 bases short and J 3 bases short, with 15 bases between. Germline CDR1 is WNHNN and CDR2 is SYGVQD (reference sequence). The CDR3 sequence: CASSRAGGMTDTQYF. CDR3 nucleotides: TGCGCCAGCAGTCGGGCCGGAGGGATGACAGATACGCAGTATTTT.

In its sample, this clonotype was seen many times. The chain employs TRBV5-1 and TRBJ1-1; D unresolved. The germline V and J ends were trimmed by 1 base and 2 bases, with 9 bases remaining between them. Germline V gives CDR1 SGHRS, CDR2 YFSETQ. This CDR3 has 14 amino acids. The chain's CDR3 is CASSLRGQNTEAFF. The CDR3 DNA sequence: TGCGCCAGCAGCTTGAGAGGCCAAAACACTGAAGCTTTCTTT.

This sequence joins TRBV2 and TRBJ2-1; no clear D. CDR3 size: 15 residues. Germline loops: CDR1 SNHLY, CDR2 FYNNEI. V lost 0 bases, J lost 1 base, and 7 bases lay in between. CDR3 DNA: TGTGCCAGCAGTGAAGCGCTTCTGTCCTACAATGAGCAGTTCTTC. Translation gives CASSEALLSYNEQFF.

The chain is built from TRBV3-1 and TRBJ2-7; 14 positions agree with TRBD2. The trim removed 4 bases at V and 7 bases at J, leaving 6 bases unmatched. The V gene's germline CDR1 is LGHDT and CDR2 YNNKEL (reference sequence). The CDR3 is 15 amino acids. This CDR3 is CASSRQGLAGVEQYF. The CDR3 DNA reads as TGTGCCAGCAGCCGCCAGGGACTAGCGGGAGTTGAGCAGTACTTC.

The table lists this clonotype with a few counts. The V gene is TRBV29-1, the J gene TRBJ2-1, with 12 bases identical to TRBD2. From germline, CDR1 is SQVTM and CDR2 ANQGSEA. This CDR3 has 18 amino acids. Trimming at V came to 5 bases and at J to 0 bases, leaving 11 bases not matched to a gene. CDR3 coding DNA: TGCAGCGTTTCCATGCTAGCGGGAGGGATTAGCTCCTACAATGAGCAGTTCTTC. Its protein product is CSVSMLAGGISSYNEQFF.

This clonotype has only a few counts. The V call is TRBV20-1, the J call TRBJ2-5; 11 bases map to TRBD1. Germline V lookup: CDR1 DFQATT, CDR2 SNEGSKA (reference sequence). This CDR3 has 15 residues. Losses at the gene ends were 0 bases for V and 5 bases for J; bases not matched to a gene: 5. The chain's CDR3 is CSARDRDRGWETQYF. For the CDR3, the DNA is TGCAGTGCTAGAGACCGGGACAGGGGGTGGGAGACCCAGTACTTC.